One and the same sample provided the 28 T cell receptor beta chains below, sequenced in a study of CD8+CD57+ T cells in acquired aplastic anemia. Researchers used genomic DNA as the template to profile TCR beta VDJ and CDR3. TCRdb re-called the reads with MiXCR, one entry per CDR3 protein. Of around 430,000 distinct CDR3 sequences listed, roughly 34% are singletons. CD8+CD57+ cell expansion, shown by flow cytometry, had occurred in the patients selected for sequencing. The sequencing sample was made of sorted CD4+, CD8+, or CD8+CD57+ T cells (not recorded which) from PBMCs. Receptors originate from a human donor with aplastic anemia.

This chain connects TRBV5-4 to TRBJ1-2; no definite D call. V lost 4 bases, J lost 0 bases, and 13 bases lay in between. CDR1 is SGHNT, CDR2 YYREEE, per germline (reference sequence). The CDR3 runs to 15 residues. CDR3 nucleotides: TGTGCCAGCAGCCCGGTGGTTCTAGCTAACTATGGCTACACCTTC. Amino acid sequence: CASSPVVLANYGYTF.

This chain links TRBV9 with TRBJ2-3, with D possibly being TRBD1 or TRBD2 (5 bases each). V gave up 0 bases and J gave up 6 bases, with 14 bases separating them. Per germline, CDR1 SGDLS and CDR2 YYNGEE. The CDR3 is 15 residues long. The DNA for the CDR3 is TGTGCCAGCAGCGTAGCGCCGGGGACCATGGATACGCAGTATTTT. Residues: CASSVAPGTMDTQYF.

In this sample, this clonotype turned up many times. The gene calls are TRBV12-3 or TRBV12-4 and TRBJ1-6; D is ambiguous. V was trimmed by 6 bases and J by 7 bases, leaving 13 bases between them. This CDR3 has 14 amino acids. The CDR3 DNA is TGTGCCAGCAGGACGGGCGTTGGGAATTCACCCCTCCACTTT. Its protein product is CASRTGVGNSPLHF.

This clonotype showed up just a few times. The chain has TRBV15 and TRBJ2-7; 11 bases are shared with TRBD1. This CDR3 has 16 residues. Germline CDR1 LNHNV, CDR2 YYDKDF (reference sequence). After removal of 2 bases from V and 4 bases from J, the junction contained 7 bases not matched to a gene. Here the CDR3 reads CATSRRDRGSAYEQYF. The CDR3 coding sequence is TGTGCCACCAGCAGACGGGACAGGGGGTCGGCGTACGAGCAGTACTTC.

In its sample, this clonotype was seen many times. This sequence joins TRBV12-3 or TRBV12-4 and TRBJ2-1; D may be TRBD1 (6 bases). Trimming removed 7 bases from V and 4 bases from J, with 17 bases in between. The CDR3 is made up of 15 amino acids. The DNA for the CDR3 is TGTGCCAGCACCACTACAGGGTTTGGGTACAATGAGCAGTTCTTC. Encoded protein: CASTTTGFGYNEQFF.

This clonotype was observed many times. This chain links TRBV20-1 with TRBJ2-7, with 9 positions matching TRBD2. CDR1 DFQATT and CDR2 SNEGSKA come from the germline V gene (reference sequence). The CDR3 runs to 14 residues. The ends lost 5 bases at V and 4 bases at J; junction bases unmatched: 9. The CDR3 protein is CSAPGAGGPYEQYF. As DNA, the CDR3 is TGCAGTGCTCCTGGAGCGGGGGGCCCATACGAGCAGTACTTC.

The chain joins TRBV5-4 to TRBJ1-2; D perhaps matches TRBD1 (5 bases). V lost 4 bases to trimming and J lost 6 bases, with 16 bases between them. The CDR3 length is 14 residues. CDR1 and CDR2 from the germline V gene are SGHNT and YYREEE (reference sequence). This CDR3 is CASSPAGGSDGYTF. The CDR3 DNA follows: TGTGCCAGCAGCCCTGCGGGGGGAAGTGATGGCTACACCTTC. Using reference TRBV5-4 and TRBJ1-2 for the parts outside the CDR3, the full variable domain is ETGVTQSPTHLIKTRGQQVTLRCSSQSGHNTVSWYQQALGQGPQFIFQYYREEENGRGNFPPRFSGLQFPNYSSELNVNALELDDSALYLCASSPAGGSDGYTFGSGTRLTVV.

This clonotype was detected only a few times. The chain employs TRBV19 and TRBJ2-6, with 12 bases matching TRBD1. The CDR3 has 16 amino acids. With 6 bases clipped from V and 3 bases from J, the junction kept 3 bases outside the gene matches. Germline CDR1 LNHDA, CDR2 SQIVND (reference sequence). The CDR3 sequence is CASRGTGGFGANVLTF. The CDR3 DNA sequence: TGTGCCAGTAGGGGGACAGGGGGCTTTGGGGCCAACGTCCTGACTTTC. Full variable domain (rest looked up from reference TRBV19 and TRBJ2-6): DGGITQSPKYLFRKEGQNVTLSCEQNLNHDAMYWYRQDPGQGLRLIYYSQIVNDFQKGDIAEGYSVSREKKESFPLTVTSAQKNPTAFYLCASRGTGGFGANVLTFGAGSRLTVL.

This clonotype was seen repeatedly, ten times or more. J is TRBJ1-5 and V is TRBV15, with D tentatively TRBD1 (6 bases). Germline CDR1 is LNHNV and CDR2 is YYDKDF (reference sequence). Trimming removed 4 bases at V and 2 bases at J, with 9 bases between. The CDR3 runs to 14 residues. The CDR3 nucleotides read TGTGCCACCAGCAAACAGGGACGCAATCAGCCCCAGCATTTT. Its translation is CATSKQGRNQPQHF.

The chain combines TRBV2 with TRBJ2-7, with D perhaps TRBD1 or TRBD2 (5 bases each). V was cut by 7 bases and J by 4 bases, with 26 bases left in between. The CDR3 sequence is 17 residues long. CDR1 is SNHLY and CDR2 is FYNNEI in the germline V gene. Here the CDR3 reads CASTKLPLREGRYEQYF. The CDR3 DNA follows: TGTGCCAGCACGAAACTTCCCCTAAGAGAGGGGCGTTACGAGCAGTACTTC.

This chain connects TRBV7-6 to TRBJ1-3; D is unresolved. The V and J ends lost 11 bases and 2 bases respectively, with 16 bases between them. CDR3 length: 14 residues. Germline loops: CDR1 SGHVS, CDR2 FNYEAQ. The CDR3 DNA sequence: TGTGCCTGGAGTCCCTCCCCGACTGGAAACACCATATATTTT. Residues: CAWSPSPTGNTIYF.

The CDR3 DNA is TGTGCCAGCAGCCAAGGGACATCCGGTGGCACTGAAGCTTTCTTT. Translated: CASSQGTSGGTEAFF. V gene TRBV3-1 combines with J gene TRBJ1-1, with D tentatively TRBD1 (5 bases). Germline V lookup: CDR1 LGHDT, CDR2 YNNKEL (reference sequence). The CDR3 length is 15 residues. V lost 1 base to trimming and J lost 4 bases, with 13 bases between them.

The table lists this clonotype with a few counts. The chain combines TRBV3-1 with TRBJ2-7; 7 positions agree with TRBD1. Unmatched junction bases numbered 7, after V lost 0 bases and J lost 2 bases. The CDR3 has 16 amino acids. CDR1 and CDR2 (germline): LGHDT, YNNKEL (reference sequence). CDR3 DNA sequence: TGTGCCAGCAGCCAAGATCCAGGGACAGCAGCCTACGAGCAGTACTTC. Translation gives CASSQDPGTAAYEQYF.

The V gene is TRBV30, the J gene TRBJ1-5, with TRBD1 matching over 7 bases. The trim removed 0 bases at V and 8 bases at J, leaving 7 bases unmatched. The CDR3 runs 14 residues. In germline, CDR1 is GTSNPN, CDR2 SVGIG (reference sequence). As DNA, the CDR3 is TGTGCCTGGAGTGTCAACAGGGGAAAGGAGCCCCAGCATTTT. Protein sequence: CAWSVNRGKEPQHF. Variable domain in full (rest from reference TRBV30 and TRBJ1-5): SQTIHQWPATLVQPVGSPLSLECTVEGTSNPNLYWYRQAAGRGLQLLFYSVGIGQISSEVPQNLSASRPQDRQFILSSKKLLLSDSGFYLCAWSVNRGKEPQHFGDGTRLSIL.

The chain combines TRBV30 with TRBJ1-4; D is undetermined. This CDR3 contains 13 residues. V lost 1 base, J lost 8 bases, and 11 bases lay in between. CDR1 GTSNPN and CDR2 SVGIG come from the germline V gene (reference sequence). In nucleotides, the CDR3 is TGTGCCTGGAGTGGGACGGCGGCGGAAAAACTGTTTTTT. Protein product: CAWSGTAAEKLFF.

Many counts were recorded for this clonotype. In nucleotides, the CDR3 is TGTGCCAGCAGGCGGGGGAGGGGTATGGGATATGGCTACACCTTC. This encodes CASRRGRGMGYGYTF. The chain joins TRBV6-1 to TRBJ1-2; D is possibly TRBD1 (5 bases). V lost 6 bases, J lost 5 bases, and 19 bases lay in between. Germline CDR1 reads MNHNS; CDR2 reads SASEGT. The CDR3 extends over 15 amino acids.

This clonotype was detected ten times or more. CDR3 sequence: CSVERHRGGGYTF. CDR3 bases: TGCAGCGTTGAAAGGCACCGGGGGGGAGGCTACACCTTC. The chain joins TRBV29-1 to TRBJ1-2, with D maybe TRBD1 (5 bases). Between the trimmed V and J ends, which lost 2 bases and 8 bases, there was a span of 15 bases. The CDR3 is 13 amino acids. The germline CDR1 and CDR2 sequences are SQVTM and ANQGSEA. Together with reference TRBV29-1 and TRBJ1-2, the CDR3 gives the full variable domain: SAVISQKPSRDICQRGTSLTIQCQVDSQVTMMFWYRQQPGQSLTLIATANQGSEATYESGFVIDKFPISRPNLTFSTLTVSNMSPEDSSIYLCSVERHRGGGYTFGSGTRLTVV.

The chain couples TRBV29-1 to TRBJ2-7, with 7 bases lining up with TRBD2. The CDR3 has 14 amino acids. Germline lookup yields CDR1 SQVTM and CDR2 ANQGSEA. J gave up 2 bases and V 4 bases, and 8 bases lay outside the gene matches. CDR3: CSVGGAGVPYEQYF. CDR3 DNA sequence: TGCAGCGTTGGAGGGGCGGGGGTGCCCTACGAGCAGTACTTC.

The CDR3 coding sequence is TGCAGCGCCGGGGGGGGTAGCTACACCTTC. Translated: CSAGGGSYTF. J is TRBJ1-2 and V is TRBV29-1; tentatively, D is TRBD1 (5 bases). V lost 7 bases, J lost 9 bases, and 12 bases lay in between. Germline CDR1 and CDR2: SQVTM and ANQGSEA. The CDR3 consists of 10 residues.

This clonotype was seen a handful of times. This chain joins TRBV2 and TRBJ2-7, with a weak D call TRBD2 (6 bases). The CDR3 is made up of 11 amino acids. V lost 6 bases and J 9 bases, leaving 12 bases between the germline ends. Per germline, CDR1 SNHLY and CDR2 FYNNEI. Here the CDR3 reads CASRWGEVQYF. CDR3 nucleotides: TGTGCCAGCAGGTGGGGGGAGGTGCAGTACTTC.

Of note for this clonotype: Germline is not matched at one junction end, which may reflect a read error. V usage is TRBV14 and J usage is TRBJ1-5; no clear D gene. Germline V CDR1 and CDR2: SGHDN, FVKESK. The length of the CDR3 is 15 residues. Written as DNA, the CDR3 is TGTGCCAGCAGCCAAGATCCGGGTTTGGGTCAGCCCCAGAATTTT. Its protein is CASSQDPGLGQPQNF.

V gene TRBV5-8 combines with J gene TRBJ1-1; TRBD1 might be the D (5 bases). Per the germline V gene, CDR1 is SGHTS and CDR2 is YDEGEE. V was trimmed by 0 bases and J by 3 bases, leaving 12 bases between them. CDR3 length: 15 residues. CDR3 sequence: CASSLEGPRDTEAFF. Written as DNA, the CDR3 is TGTGCCAGCAGCTTGGAGGGGCCTCGTGACACTGAAGCTTTCTTT.

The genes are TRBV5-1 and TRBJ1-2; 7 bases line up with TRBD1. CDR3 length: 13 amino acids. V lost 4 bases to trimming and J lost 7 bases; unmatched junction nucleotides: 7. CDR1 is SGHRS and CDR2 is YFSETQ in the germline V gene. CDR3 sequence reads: CASSGVTGPGYTF. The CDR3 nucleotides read TGCGCCAGCAGCGGGGTGACAGGGCCTGGCTACACCTTC.

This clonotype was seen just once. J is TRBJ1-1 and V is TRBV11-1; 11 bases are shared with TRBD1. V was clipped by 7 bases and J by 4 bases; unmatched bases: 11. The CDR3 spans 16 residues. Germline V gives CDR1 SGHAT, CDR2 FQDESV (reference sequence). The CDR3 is CASTAGTGGVGTEAFF. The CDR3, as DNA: TGTGCCAGCACTGCCGGGACAGGGGGAGTTGGCACTGAAGCTTTCTTT.

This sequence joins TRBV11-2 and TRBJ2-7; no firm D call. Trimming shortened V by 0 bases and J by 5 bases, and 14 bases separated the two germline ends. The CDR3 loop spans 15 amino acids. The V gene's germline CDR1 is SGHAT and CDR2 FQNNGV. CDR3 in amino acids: CASSLEYTQLDEQYF. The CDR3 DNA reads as TGTGCCAGCAGCTTAGAGTATACCCAGCTCGACGAGCAGTACTTC.

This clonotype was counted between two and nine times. CDR3 sequence: CASSSETGLNSPLHF. The CDR3 DNA is TGCGCCAGCAGCTCAGAGACAGGGCTAAATTCACCCCTCCACTTT. The rearrangement links TRBV5-1 to TRBJ1-6; 7 bases agree with TRBD1. The CDR3 is 15 residues long. Trimming at V came to 3 bases and at J to 7 bases, leaving 7 bases not matched to a gene. Germline loops: CDR1 SGHRS, CDR2 YFSETQ.

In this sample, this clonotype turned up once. The CDR3 nucleotides read TGTGCCAGCTCTCCGGCAGGGAACACTGAAGCTTTCTTT. The encoded protein is CASSPAGNTEAFF. The gene calls are TRBV25-1 and TRBJ1-1; no reliable D call. V lost 8 bases, J lost 1 base, and 11 bases lay in between. This CDR3 is 13 amino acids long. Germline CDR1 and CDR2: MGHDK and SYGVNS. Looking up the rest from reference TRBV25-1 and TRBJ1-1 gives the full variable domain: EADIYQTPRYLVIGTGKKITLECSQTMGHDKMYWYQQDPGMELHLIHYSYGVNSTEKGDLSSESTVSRIRTEHFPLTLESARPSHTSQYLCASSPAGNTEAFFGQGTRLTVV.

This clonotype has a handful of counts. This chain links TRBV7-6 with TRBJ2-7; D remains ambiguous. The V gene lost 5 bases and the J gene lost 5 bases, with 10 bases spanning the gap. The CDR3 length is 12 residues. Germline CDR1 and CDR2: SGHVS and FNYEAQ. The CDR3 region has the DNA TGTGCCAGCAGCCCACTTGAGGACGAGCAGTACTTC. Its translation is CASSPLEDEQYF.